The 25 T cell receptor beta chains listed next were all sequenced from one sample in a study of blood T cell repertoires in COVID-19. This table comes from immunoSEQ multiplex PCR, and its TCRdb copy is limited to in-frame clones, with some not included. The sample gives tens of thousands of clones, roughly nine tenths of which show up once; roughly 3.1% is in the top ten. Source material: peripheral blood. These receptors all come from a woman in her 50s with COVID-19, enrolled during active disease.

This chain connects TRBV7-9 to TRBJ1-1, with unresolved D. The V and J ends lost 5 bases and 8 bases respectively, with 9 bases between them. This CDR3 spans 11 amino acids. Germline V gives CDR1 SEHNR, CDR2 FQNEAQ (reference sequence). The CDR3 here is CASSDPQEAFF. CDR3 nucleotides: TGTGCCAGCAGCGATCCCCAGGAAGCTTTCTTT.

The CDR3 loop is CASSLELALYNEQFF. Written as DNA, the CDR3 is TGCGCCAGCAGCTTGGAACTCGCCTTATACAATGAGCAGTTCTTC. V is TRBV5-1 and J is TRBJ2-1; the D is unclear. Germline assignment: CDR1 SGHRS and CDR2 YFSETQ. V lost 0 bases and J lost 4, with 11 bases in between. The CDR3 spans 15 residues.

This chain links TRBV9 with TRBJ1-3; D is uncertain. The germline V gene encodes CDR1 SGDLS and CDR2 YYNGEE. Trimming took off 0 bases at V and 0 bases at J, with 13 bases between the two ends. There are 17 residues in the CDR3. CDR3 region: CASSVGTGRSSGNTIYF. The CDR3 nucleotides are TGTGCCAGCAGCGTAGGGACGGGAAGGAGCTCTGGAAACACCATATATTTT.

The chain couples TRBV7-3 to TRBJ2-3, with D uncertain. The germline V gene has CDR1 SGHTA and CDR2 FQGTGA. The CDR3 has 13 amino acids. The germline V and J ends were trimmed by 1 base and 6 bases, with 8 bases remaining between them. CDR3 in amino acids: CASSLIGRDTQYF. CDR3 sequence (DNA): TGTGCCAGCAGCTTAATCGGTCGGGATACGCAGTATTTT.

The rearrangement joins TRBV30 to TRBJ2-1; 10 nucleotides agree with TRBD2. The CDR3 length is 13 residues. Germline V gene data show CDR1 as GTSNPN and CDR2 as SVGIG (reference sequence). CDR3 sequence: CAGSGRTYNEQFF. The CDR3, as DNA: TGTGCTGGTAGCGGGAGGACGTACAATGAGCAGTTCTTC.

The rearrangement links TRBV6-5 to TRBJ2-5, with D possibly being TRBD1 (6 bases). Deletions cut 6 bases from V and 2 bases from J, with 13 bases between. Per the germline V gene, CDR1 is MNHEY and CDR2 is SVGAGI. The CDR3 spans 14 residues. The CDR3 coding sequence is TGTGCCAGCAGGGAGCAGGGGCGGCAAGAGACCCAGTACTTC. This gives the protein CASREQGRQETQYF.

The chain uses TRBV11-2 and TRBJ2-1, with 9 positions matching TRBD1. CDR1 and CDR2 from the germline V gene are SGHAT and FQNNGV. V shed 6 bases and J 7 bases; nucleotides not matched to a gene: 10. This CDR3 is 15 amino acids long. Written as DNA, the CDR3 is TGTGCCAGCAGATACACGGGACAGGGTTCGAATGAGCAGTTCTTC. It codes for CASRYTGQGSNEQFF.

The chain's CDR3 is CASSYGGQVTGELFF. In nucleotides, the CDR3 is TGTGCCAGCAGTTACGGTGGACAGGTAACCGGGGAGCTGTTTTTT. V usage is TRBV6-2 or TRBV6-3 and J usage is TRBJ2-2; 7 bases match TRBD1. Per germline, CDR1 MNHEY and CDR2 SVGEGT. V dropped 2 bases and J dropped 5; count of bases not matched to a gene: 5. The CDR3 length is 15 residues.

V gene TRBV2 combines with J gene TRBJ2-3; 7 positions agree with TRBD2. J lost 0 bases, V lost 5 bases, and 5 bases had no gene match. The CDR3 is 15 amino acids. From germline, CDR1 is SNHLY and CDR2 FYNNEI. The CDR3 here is CASSSSGLSTDTQYF. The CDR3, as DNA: TGTGCCAGCAGTTCTAGCGGCCTCAGCACAGATACGCAGTATTTT.

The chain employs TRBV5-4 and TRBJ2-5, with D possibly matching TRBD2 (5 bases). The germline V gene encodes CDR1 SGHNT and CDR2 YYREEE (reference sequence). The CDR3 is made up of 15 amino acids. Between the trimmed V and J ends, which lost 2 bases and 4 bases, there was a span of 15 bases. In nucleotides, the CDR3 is TGTGCCAGCAGCTTAACCCCGGGGTTCGGAGAGACCCAGTACTTC. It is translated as CASSLTPGFGETQYF.

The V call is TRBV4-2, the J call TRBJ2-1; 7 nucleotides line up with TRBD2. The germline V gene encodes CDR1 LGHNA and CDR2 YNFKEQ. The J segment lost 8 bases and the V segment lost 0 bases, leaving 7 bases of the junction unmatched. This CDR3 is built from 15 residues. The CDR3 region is CASSQELAIKDEQFF. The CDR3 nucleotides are TGTGCCAGCAGCCAAGAACTAGCGATAAAGGATGAGCAGTTCTTC.

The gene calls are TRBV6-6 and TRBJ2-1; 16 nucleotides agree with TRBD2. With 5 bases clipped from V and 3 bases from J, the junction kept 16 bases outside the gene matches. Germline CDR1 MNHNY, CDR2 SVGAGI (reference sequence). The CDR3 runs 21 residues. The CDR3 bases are TGTGCCAGCAGTCAACCCTCCTCGGGACTAGCGGGAGGGATACGCTACAATGAGCAGTTCTTC. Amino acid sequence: CASSQPSSGLAGGIRYNEQFF.

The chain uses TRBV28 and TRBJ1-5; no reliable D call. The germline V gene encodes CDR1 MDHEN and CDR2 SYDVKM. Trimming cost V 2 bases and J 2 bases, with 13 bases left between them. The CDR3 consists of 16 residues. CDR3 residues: CASSLPQWLRNQPQHF. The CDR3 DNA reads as TGTGCCAGCAGTTTACCGCAGTGGCTCCGCAATCAGCCCCAGCATTTT. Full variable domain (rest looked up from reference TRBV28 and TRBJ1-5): DVKVTQSSRYLVKRTGEKVFLECVQDMDHENMFWYRQDPGLGLRLIYFSYDVKMKEKGDIPEGYSVSREKKERFSLILESASTNQTSMYLCASSLPQWLRNQPQHFGDGTRLSIL.

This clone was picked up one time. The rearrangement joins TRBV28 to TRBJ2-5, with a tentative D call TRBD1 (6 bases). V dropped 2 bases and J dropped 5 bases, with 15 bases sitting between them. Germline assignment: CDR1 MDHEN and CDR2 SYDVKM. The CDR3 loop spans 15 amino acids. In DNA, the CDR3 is TGTGCCAGCAGTTTAGTGGACAGCCTTAGGGAGACCCAGTACTTC. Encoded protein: CASSLVDSLRETQYF.

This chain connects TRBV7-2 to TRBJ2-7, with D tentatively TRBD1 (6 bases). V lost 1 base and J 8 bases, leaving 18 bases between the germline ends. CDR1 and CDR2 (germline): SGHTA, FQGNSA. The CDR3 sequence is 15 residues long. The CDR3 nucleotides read TGTGCCAGCAGCTTAGGGGTAGGAAGGGGGAATAAGCAGTACTTC. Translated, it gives CASSLGVGRGNKQYF.

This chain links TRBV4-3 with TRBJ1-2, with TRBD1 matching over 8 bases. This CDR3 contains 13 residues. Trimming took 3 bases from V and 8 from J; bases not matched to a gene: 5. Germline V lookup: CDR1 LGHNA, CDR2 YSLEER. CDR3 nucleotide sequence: TGCGCCAGCAGCCACGGACAGGGTAGGGGCTACACCTTC. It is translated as CASSHGQGRGYTF.

The CDR3 reads CASSLRDSSTNEKLFF. In DNA, the CDR3 is TGTGCCAGCAGTCTAAGGGACAGTTCAACTAATGAAAAACTGTTTTTT. The V call is TRBV27, the J call TRBJ1-4; 7 nucleotides align to TRBD1. This CDR3 comprises 16 residues. Trimming removed 5 bases from V and 0 bases from J; junction bases left unmatched: 6. The germline V gene has CDR1 MNHEY and CDR2 SMNVEV (reference sequence).

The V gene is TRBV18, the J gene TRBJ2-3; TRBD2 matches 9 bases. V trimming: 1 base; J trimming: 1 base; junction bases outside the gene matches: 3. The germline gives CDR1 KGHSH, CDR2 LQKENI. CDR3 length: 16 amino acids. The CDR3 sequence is CASSPQLAGGTDTQYF. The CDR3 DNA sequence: TGTGCCAGCTCACCACAACTAGCGGGTGGCACAGATACGCAGTATTTT.

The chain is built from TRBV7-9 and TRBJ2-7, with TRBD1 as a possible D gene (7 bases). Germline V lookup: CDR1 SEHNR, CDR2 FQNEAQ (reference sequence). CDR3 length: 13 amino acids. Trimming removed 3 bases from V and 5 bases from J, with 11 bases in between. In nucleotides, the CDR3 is TGTGCCAGCAGCTTCCCAGGGGGGCACGAGCAGTACTTC. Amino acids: CASSFPGGHEQYF.

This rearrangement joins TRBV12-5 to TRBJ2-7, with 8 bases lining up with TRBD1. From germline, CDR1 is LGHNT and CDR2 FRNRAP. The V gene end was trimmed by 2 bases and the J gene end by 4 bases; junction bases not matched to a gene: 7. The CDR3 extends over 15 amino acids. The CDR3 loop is CASGLPGQGLYEQYF. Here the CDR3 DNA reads TGTGCTAGTGGTTTGCCCGGACAGGGATTGTACGAGCAGTACTTC.

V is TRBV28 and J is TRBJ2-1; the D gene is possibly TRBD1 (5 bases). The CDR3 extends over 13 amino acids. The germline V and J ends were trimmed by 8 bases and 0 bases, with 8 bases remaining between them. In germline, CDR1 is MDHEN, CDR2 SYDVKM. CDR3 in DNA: TGTGCCAGCCAGGGCAACTCCTACAATGAGCAGTTCTTC. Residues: CASQGNSYNEQFF.

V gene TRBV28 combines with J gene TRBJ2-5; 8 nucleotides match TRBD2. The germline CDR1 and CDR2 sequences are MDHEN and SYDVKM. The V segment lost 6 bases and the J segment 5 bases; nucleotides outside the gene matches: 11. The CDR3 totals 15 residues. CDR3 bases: TGTGCCAGCAGAGAAAGCGGGAGAGCGTATGAGACCCAGTACTTC. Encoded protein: CASRESGRAYETQYF.

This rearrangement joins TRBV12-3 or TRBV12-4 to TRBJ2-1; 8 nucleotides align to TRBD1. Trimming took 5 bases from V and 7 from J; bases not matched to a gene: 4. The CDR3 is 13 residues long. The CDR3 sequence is CASSTGGRNEQFF. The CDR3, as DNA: TGTGCCAGCAGTACAGGGGGTAGGAATGAGCAGTTCTTC.

DNA of the CDR3: TGTGCCAGCAGGGGGCACGGGACCCAGTACTTC. Protein sequence: CASRGHGTQYF. This chain joins TRBV6-5 and TRBJ2-5; possibly TRBD1 for D (5 bases). CDR1 MNHEY and CDR2 SVGAGI come from the germline V gene. This CDR3 is built from 11 residues. V lost 6 bases to trimming and J lost 7 bases, with 9 bases between them.

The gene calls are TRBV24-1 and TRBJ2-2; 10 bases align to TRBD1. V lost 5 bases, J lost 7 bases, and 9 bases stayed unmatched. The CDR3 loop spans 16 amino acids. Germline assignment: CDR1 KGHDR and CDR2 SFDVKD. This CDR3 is CATSALPGTGVGELFF. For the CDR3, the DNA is TGTGCCACCAGTGCTCTTCCCGGGACAGGGGTCGGGGAGCTGTTTTTT.